This T cell receptor beta chain was found in a study of blood T cell repertoires in COVID-19. CDR1 MNHEY and CDR2 SMNVEV come from the germline V gene (reference sequence). The ends were cut back, 8 bases at V and 1 base at J, with 15 bases in the middle. CDR3 size: 14 residues. Method: immunoSEQ multiplex PCR; TCRdb's copy keeps in-frame clones and lacks some. The data hold more than 35,000 clones, with just under 80% observed a single time. Material: peripheral blood. The origin of this receptor is a man at least 80 years old with active or convalescent COVID-19. V usage is TRBV27 and J usage is TRBJ2-7; D is perhaps TRBD1 (5 bases). The CDR3 reads CASRGVGQSYEQYF. The CDR3 DNA reads TGTGCCAGCCGTGGGGTGGGGCAGTCCTACGAGCAGTACTTC.